This TCR beta chain is drawn from a study of blood T cell repertoires in COVID-19. The overall study: COVID-19 samples collected from the United States, Italy and Spain covered acute and convalescent phases. Nucleic acid was either cDNA or gDNA, and it came from T cells, B-cell-depleted T cells, or PBMCs.

Assay used: immunoSEQ multiplex PCR; TCRdb lists only in-frame clones, some missing. The sample yields about 250,000 clones, 70% to 85% seen once. The CDR3 extends over 14 amino acids. Trimming at V came to 5 bases and at J to 1 base, leaving 4 bases not matched to a gene. The V gene's germline CDR1 is MNHEY and CDR2 SVGAGI. The chain employs TRBV6-5 and TRBJ2-7, with 8 bases identical to TRBD1. The source of this sequence is an elderly man with acute or convalescent COVID-19. The sequencing sample was made of peripheral blood. The CDR3 nucleotides read TGTGCCAGCAGTAAACGACAGGGGTCCTACGAGCAGTACTTC. The encoded protein is CASSKRQGSYEQYF.